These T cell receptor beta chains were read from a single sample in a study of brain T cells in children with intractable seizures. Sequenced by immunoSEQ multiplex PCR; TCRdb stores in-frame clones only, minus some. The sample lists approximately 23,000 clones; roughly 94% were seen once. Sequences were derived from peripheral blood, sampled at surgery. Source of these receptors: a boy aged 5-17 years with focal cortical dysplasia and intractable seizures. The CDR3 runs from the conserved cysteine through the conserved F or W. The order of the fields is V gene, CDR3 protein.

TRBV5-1 CASSLAGSTEAFF
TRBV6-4 CASSEVSGVRGTDTQYF
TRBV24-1 CAVRAEVNTEAFF
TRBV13 CASSFSGTVNTEAFF
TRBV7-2 CASSLGLAFNEQFF
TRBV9 CASSVAGGNEQFF
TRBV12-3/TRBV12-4 CASSLGTGGEQYF
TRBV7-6 CASSLGAGGRIEPEQFF
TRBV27 CASHGRDTGELFF
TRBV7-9 CASSLDGGRVYEQFF
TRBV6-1 CASSLSGTVSYEQYF
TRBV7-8 CASSRRGNTEAFF
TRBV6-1 CASSEGPIGYEQYF
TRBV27 CATQGNTGELFF
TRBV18 CASSQRADTQYF
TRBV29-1 CSVEGGSGEKLFF
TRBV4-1 CASSQETVRGSYNEQFF
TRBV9 CASSETSGTSGGNEQFF
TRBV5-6 CASSLGGAAYEQYF
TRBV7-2 CASSQWGRGRDTQYF
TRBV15 CATSRGRGQGHDGNTIYF
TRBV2 CASSAVRENTEAFF